The sequence of this T cell receptor beta chain was determined in a study of shared clonotypes between healthy human individuals. Study results and caveats: Non-shared clonotypes showed lower generation probabilities than clonotypes common to all four donors.

Method: immunoSEQ multiplex PCR; TCRdb's copy keeps in-frame clones and lacks some. The sample includes 2 million to 2.5 million clones, 95% of them seen just once. Comments on this clone: What it binds is not known.

Trimming took 5 bases from V and 5 from J, leaving 12 bases between them. CDR1 and CDR2 from the germline V gene are LNHDA and SQIVND (reference sequence). The length of the CDR3 is 13 residues. Sequencing was carried out using naive CD4+ T cells sorted from blood. The subset here: CD45RA+ positively selected. The sequence was collected from a man aged 18 to 30 in good health. This chain uses TRBV19 with TRBJ1-2; D possibly corresponds to TRBD1 (5 bases). The CDR3 region is CASSRDRYYGYTF. The CDR3 DNA sequence: TGTGCCAGTAGTCGTGACAGATATTATGGCTACACCTTC. Based on the CDR3 plus reference TRBV19 and TRBJ1-2, the full variable domain is DGGITQSPKYLFRKEGQNVTLSCEQNLNHDAMYWYRQDPGQGLRLIYYSQIVNDFQKGDIAEGYSVSREKKESFPLTVTSAQKNPTAFYLCASSRDRYYGYTFGSGTRLTVV.